The 13 T cell receptor beta chains below come from one sample, sequenced in a study of blood T cells in healthy people across ages. Using a J-beta primer mix together with a sample-barcoded 5' primer, a second PCR was run for about 6 to 11 cycles. TCRdb independently ran MiXCR on the 5' RACE reads; one entry per CDR3 protein. The table lists about 580,000 distinct CDR3 sequences, less than 60% of them singletons. Sequencing used blood. These receptors were obtained from a man older than 75 in good health.

V gene TRBV7-3 combines with J gene TRBJ1-1; maybe TRBD1 (6 bases). V was cut by 5 bases and J by 0 bases, with 13 bases left in between. The CDR3 is 15 amino acids. In germline, CDR1 is SGHTA, CDR2 FQGTGA. The CDR3 nucleotides read TGTGCCAGCAGCGCCGATGGGGGCGTGAACACTGAAGCTTTCTTT. This sequence encodes CASSADGGVNTEAFF.

V gene TRBV7-2 combines with J gene TRBJ1-3; D ambiguous. CDR1 SGHTA and CDR2 FQGNSA come from the germline V gene. CDR3 length: 15 amino acids. The V gene lost 2 bases and the J gene lost 2 bases, with 10 bases spanning the gap. In DNA, the CDR3 is TGTGCCAGCAGCTTATACCAGAACCCTGGAAACACCATATATTTT. It encodes CASSLYQNPGNTIYF.

This chain links TRBV27 with TRBJ2-3; D perhaps matches TRBD2 (5 bases). Trimming removed 5 bases at V and 2 bases at J, with 17 bases between. The CDR3 totals 16 residues. Per the germline V gene, CDR1 is MNHEY and CDR2 is SMNVEV (reference sequence). In nucleotides, the CDR3 is TGTGCCAGCAGTCCCTACGCGGACTTCACCACAGATACGCAGTATTTT. It codes for CASSPYADFTTDTQYF.

This clonotype was counted between two and nine times. This rearrangement joins TRBV20-1 to TRBJ2-4, with 12 positions matching TRBD2. V lost 6 bases, J lost 0 bases, and 3 bases stayed unmatched. The germline gives CDR1 DFQATT, CDR2 SNEGSKA (reference sequence). The CDR3 extends over 15 amino acids. The CDR3: CSAQTSGRAKNIQYF. The CDR3 DNA follows: TGCAGTGCGCAGACTAGCGGGAGAGCCAAAAACATTCAGTACTTC.

The chain is built from TRBV20-1 and TRBJ2-4; the match to TRBD2 covers 7 bases. Gene TRBJ2-7 matches the end of the DNA better, so the J call may be wrong. Germline loops: CDR1 DFQATT, CDR2 SNEGSKA (reference sequence). The CDR3 runs to 13 residues. The CDR3 DNA reads as TGCAGTGCTAGTCTTCTAGCGGACTACGAGCAGTACTTC. Its translation: CSASLLADYEQYF.

Ten or more counts support this clonotype. The chain has TRBV6-5 and TRBJ2-7; 8 bases fit TRBD2. V was pared by 2 bases and J by 1 base, with 13 bases of the junction left unmatched. This CDR3 is built from 18 residues. Germline V gene sequence: CDR1 MNHEY, CDR2 SVGAGI. CDR3 in DNA: TGTGCCAGCAGTTACCCGAAGAGGAGCGGGGGCCCTTCCTACGAGCAGTACTTC. It encodes CASSYPKRSGGPSYEQYF.

The chain is built from TRBV27 and TRBJ1-4, with D possibly being TRBD1 (6 bases). The CDR3 has 15 residues. Germline V CDR1 and CDR2: MNHEY, SMNVEV (reference sequence). Trimming took 10 bases from V and 8 from J, leaving 23 bases between them. The CDR3 spells CATSVYRRGDEKLFF. The CDR3 DNA reads as TGTGCCACTTCCGTGTACCGGAGGGGGGACGAAAAACTGTTTTTT.

The chain joins TRBV9 to TRBJ2-2; D is ambiguous. Trimming pared 4 bases from V and 3 bases from J, leaving 10 bases between. This CDR3 contains 14 residues. CDR1 SGDLS and CDR2 YYNGEE come from the germline V gene. In DNA form, the CDR3 reads TGTGCCAGCAGCCCCTTTGGGGACACCGGGGAGCTGTTTTTT. This encodes CASSPFGDTGELFF.

CDR3 sequence: CASSQEPSSGEYNEQFF. CDR3 nucleotides: TGCGCCAGCAGCCAAGAGCCATCTAGCGGGGAATACAATGAGCAGTTCTTC. The rearrangement joins TRBV4-3 to TRBJ2-1, with TRBD2 matching 9 bases. This CDR3 has 17 amino acids. Germline V lookup: CDR1 LGHNA, CDR2 YSLEER. J lost 4 bases, V lost 0 bases, and 7 bases had no gene match.

This clonotype was seen only a few times. The chain is built from TRBV25-1 and TRBJ2-5; the D is unclear. Germline loops: CDR1 MGHDK, CDR2 SYGVNS. V was cut by 1 base and J by 1 base, with 7 bases left in between. The CDR3 contains 14 residues. The CDR3 loop is CASSELGSQETQYF. As DNA, the CDR3 is TGTGCCAGCAGTGAATTAGGCAGCCAAGAGACCCAGTACTTC.

V is TRBV12-3 or TRBV12-4 and J is TRBJ2-2; 9 bases line up with TRBD2. Germline trimming cut 3 bases from V and 4 bases from J; bases unmatched to any gene: 6. This CDR3 has 16 amino acids. The CDR3 is CASSFGGRASTGELFF. The CDR3, as DNA: TGTGCCAGCAGTTTCGGCGGGAGGGCGAGCACCGGGGAGCTGTTTTTT.

This clonotype has only a few counts. The chain employs TRBV30 and TRBJ2-4; 8 bases fit TRBD1. The better agreement between TRBJ2-7 and the DNA end casts doubt on the J call. The CDR3 consists of 18 residues. Germline loops: CDR1 GTSNPN, CDR2 SVGIG (reference sequence). The CDR3 DNA follows: TGTGCCTGGAGACAACAGGGGGGCAGGCTTGACGGTTTCTACGAGCAGTACTTC. Translation: CAWRQQGGRLDGFYEQYF.

V is TRBV5-5 and J is TRBJ2-5, with 9 bases that match TRBD1. The DNA end favors TRBJ2-7, so the J call may be wrong. Germline CDR1 SGHKS, CDR2 YYEKEE (reference sequence). The length of the CDR3 is 15 residues. CDR3: CASSLEGQGFDEQYF. In nucleotides, the CDR3 is TGTGCCAGCAGCTTGGAGGGACAGGGTTTCGACGAGCAGTACTTC.